Each of the 25 T cell receptor beta chains below was sequenced from the same sample in a study of cytomegalovirus exposure and HLA in healthy donors. The study ran its PCR with 60 Vbeta and 13 Jbeta primers. TCRdb's copy holds only in-frame clones and misses some; the assay was immunoSEQ multiplex PCR. Here the sample spans about 190,000 clones, around 79% being singletons. Sequencing input: PBMCs. These receptors were obtained from a woman under 30 in good health and CMV-seronegative.

The chain uses TRBV14 and TRBJ2-3, with 8 bases aligning to TRBD1. CDR3 length: 16 residues. The ends lost 4 bases at V and 4 bases at J; junction bases unmatched: 10. Germline V gene data show CDR1 as SGHDN and CDR2 as FVKESK. Written as DNA, the CDR3 is TGTGCCAGCAGCCTCAGACAGGGGATGATCGCAGATACGCAGTATTTT. Translating it yields CASSLRQGMIADTQYF.

The V and J genes are TRBV25-1 and TRBJ1-1; the D is unclear. The V end lost 8 bases, the J end lost 1 base, and 14 bases lay between the germline ends. Germline-derived CDR1 and CDR2 are MGHDK and SYGVNS. The CDR3 has 14 residues. Here the CDR3 reads CASRPGQANTEAFF. The CDR3 bases are TGTGCCAGCCGCCCTGGGCAGGCGAACACTGAAGCTTTCTTT.

The rearrangement uses TRBV28 and TRBJ1-1; D is perhaps TRBD1 (6 bases). The CDR3 totals 14 residues. The ends were cut back, 1 base at V and 4 bases at J, with 10 bases in the middle. CDR1 MDHEN and CDR2 SYDVKM come from the germline V gene. CDR3 in amino acids: CASSLSDRFTEAFF. CDR3 DNA: TGTGCCAGCAGTTTATCTGACAGGTTCACTGAAGCTTTCTTT.

J is TRBJ1-1 and V is TRBV10-1; no clear D. V was trimmed by 4 bases and J by 3 bases, leaving 6 bases between them. From germline, CDR1 is WNHNN and CDR2 SYGVQD (reference sequence). The CDR3 runs 12 residues. This chain's CDR3 is CASSGTYTEAFF. In DNA form, the CDR3 reads TGCGCCAGCAGTGGTACATACACTGAAGCTTTCTTT.

This rearrangement joins TRBV7-9 to TRBJ2-2; 15 bases are shared with TRBD2. Germline CDR1 reads SEHNR; CDR2 reads FQNEAQ (reference sequence). V was pared by 5 bases and J by 4 bases, with 2 bases of the junction left unmatched. There are 16 residues in the CDR3. The CDR3 DNA is TGTGCCAGCAGCGTGGGACTAGCGGGGGGCACCGGGGAGCTGTTTTTT. Protein product: CASSVGLAGGTGELFF.

The chain employs TRBV2 and TRBJ2-1; 11 bases fit TRBD1. This CDR3 has 15 residues. From germline, CDR1 is SNHLY and CDR2 FYNNEI. The ends lost 4 bases at V and 5 bases at J; junction bases unmatched: 4. CDR3 sequence: CASSVGDRGNNEQFF. CDR3 DNA: TGTGCCAGCAGTGTCGGGGACAGGGGGAACAATGAGCAGTTCTTC.

This chain connects TRBV14 to TRBJ1-5; TRBD1 agrees at 7 bases. V shed 3 bases, J shed 4 bases, and the junction held 6 bases outside the gene matches. This CDR3 region has 15 residues. Germline-derived CDR1 and CDR2 are SGHDN and FVKESK. The CDR3 DNA follows: TGTGCCAGCAGCCAGGGGACAGCCGGTAATCAGCCCCAGCATTTT. This encodes CASSQGTAGNQPQHF.

This chain uses TRBV5-6 with TRBJ1-3, with 7 bases lining up with TRBD1. The CDR3 is 16 residues long. Germline V gene lookup returns CDR1 SGHDT and CDR2 YYEEEE. Unmatched junction bases numbered 8, after V lost 1 base and J lost 4 bases. The CDR3 loop is CASSLWDRNPGNTIYF. CDR3 sequence (DNA): TGTGCCAGCAGCTTGTGGGACAGAAACCCCGGAAACACCATATATTTT.

The chain carries TRBV7-8 and TRBJ2-5; TRBD2 matches 11 bases. This CDR3 is built from 17 residues. The germline CDR1 and CDR2 sequences are SGHVS and FQNEAQ. Losses at the gene ends were 0 bases for V and 4 bases for J; bases not matched to a gene: 7. The CDR3 region is CASSLAGLAGGIETQYF. DNA for the CDR3: TGTGCCAGCAGCTTAGCTGGGTTAGCGGGGGGGATAGAGACCCAGTACTTC.

The V call is TRBV19, the J call TRBJ1-1, with TRBD1 matching over 8 bases. V was pared by 4 bases and J by 3 bases, with 1 base of the junction left unmatched. Germline CDR1 reads LNHDA; CDR2 reads SQIVND (reference sequence). This CDR3 has 13 residues. The CDR3 DNA reads as TGTGCCAGTAGTACAGGGGGCTACACTGAAGCTTTCTTT. This encodes CASSTGGYTEAFF.

The chain couples TRBV21-1 to TRBJ2-2; TRBD2 is the table's D call, not checked against the DNA. TRBV21-1 is given as a pseudogene. The CDR3 loop spans 17 amino acids. CDR3 loop: CASSKAGGGRNTGELFF. Written as DNA, the CDR3 is TGTGCCAGCAGCAAAGCGGGCGGGGGGAGAAACACCGGGGAGCTGTTTTTT.

This clone was detected only once. The J gene is TRBJ1-4, the V gene TRBV28; unclear D gene. Trimming removed 2 bases at V and 8 bases at J, with 6 bases between. The germline V gene has CDR1 MDHEN and CDR2 SYDVKM. This CDR3 is 12 amino acids long. CDR3 coding DNA: TGTGCCAGCAGTTTAACCCTAGAAAAACTGTTTTTT. Its protein product is CASSLTLEKLFF. Complete variable domain (other parts from reference TRBV28 and TRBJ1-4): DVKVTQSSRYLVKRTGEKVFLECVQDMDHENMFWYRQDPGLGLRLIYFSYDVKMKEKGDIPEGYSVSREKKERFSLILESASTNQTSMYLCASSLTLEKLFFGSGTQLSVL.

The genes are TRBV9 and TRBJ2-1; D is uncertain. V was shortened by 4 bases and J by 6 bases, with 17 bases between the two germline ends. CDR1 is SGDLS, CDR2 YYNGEE, per germline. The CDR3 extends over 15 amino acids. CDR3 sequence reads: CASSPTRPPLNEQFF. Written as DNA, the CDR3 is TGTGCCAGCAGCCCAACTCGCCCCCCTCTCAATGAGCAGTTCTTC.

This chain links TRBV11-3 with TRBJ2-5; 7 nucleotides line up with TRBD1. The CDR3 loop spans 13 amino acids. CDR1 is SGHNT, CDR2 YENEEA, per germline. V trimming: 3 bases; J trimming: 2 bases; junction bases outside the gene matches: 0. The CDR3 DNA reads TGTGCCAGCAGCTTGGGACAGCAAGAGACCCAGTACTTC. Its protein product is CASSLGQQETQYF.

In DNA, the CDR3 is TGTGCCATCAGGTCCGGGACACAGAACACTGAAGCTTTCTTT. Residues: CAIRSGTQNTEAFF. The chain couples TRBV10-3 to TRBJ1-1; weak D call: TRBD1 (6 bases). From germline, CDR1 is ENHRY and CDR2 SYGVKD. The V and J ends lost 6 bases and 1 base respectively, with 12 bases between them. CDR3 length equals 14 residues.

The gene calls are TRBV28 and TRBJ2-7; TRBD2 matches at 7 bases. CDR1 MDHEN and CDR2 SYDVKM come from the germline V gene. Trimming cost V 7 bases and J 4 bases; bases outside gene matches: 4. CDR3 length equals 12 residues. This CDR3 reads CASTSGFYEQYF. CDR3 nucleotides: TGTGCCAGCACTAGCGGCTTTTACGAGCAGTACTTC.

This chain uses TRBV30 with TRBJ2-3; D call uncertain. V lost 2 bases to trimming and J lost 1 base, with 10 bases between them. This CDR3 spans 14 amino acids. Germline values: CDR1 GTSNPN, CDR2 SVGIG (reference sequence). The CDR3 sequence: CAWSTGSRTDTQYF. In nucleotides, the CDR3 is TGTGCCTGGAGTACCGGGTCCCGCACAGATACGCAGTATTTT. Using reference TRBV30 and TRBJ2-3 for the parts outside the CDR3, the full variable domain is SQTIHQWPATLVQPVGSPLSLECTVEGTSNPNLYWYRQAAGRGLQLLFYSVGIGQISSEVPQNLSASRPQDRQFILSSKKLLLSDSGFYLCAWSTGSRTDTQYFGPGTRLTVL.

V usage is TRBV4-2 and J usage is TRBJ1-5; D unresolved. There are 10 residues in the CDR3. V was shortened by 2 bases and J by 14 bases, with 7 bases between the two germline ends. The V gene's germline CDR1 is LGHNA and CDR2 YNFKEQ. In nucleotides, the CDR3 is TGTGCCAGCAGCCAACCCCCGGAGCATTTT. This sequence encodes CASSQPPEHF.

The chain joins TRBV29-1 to TRBJ1-3; no firm D call. This CDR3 contains 12 residues. CDR1 and CDR2 (germline): SQVTM, ANQGSEA. V was pared by 7 bases and J by 5 bases, with 12 bases between. The CDR3 sequence is CSAGRRRNTIYF. The CDR3 nucleotides read TGCAGCGCCGGGAGACGTAGAAACACCATATATTTT. Combining the CDR3 with reference TRBV29-1 and TRBJ1-3 gives the whole variable domain SAVISQKPSRDICQRGTSLTIQCQVDSQVTMMFWYRQQPGQSLTLIATANQGSEATYESGFVIDKFPISRPNLTFSTLTVSNMSPEDSSIYLCSAGRRRNTIYFGEGSWLTVV.

The V gene is TRBV10-2, the J gene TRBJ1-2; TRBD1 might be the D (5 bases). Trimming shortened V by 3 bases and J by 4 bases, and 9 bases separated the two germline ends. Germline V CDR1 and CDR2: WSHSY, SAAADI. CDR3 length: 13 residues. CDR3 sequence reads: CASSDGGGYGYTF. For the CDR3, the DNA is TGCGCCAGCAGTGATGGGGGAGGCTATGGCTACACCTTC.

This clone was counted a single time. CDR3 loop: CASSERASGRINEQFF. The CDR3 DNA reads TGCGCCAGCAGTGAGAGGGCTAGCGGTCGAATAAATGAGCAGTTCTTC. This chain connects TRBV10-1 to TRBJ2-1; 7 bases fit TRBD2. The junction had 11 bases not matched to a gene; V was cut back by 2 bases and J by 7 bases. Germline V lookup: CDR1 WNHNN, CDR2 SYGVQD (reference sequence). The CDR3 extends over 16 amino acids.

This chain joins TRBV25-1 and TRBJ2-1, with D tentatively TRBD2 (6 bases). The CDR3 has 15 amino acids. Germline loops: CDR1 MGHDK, CDR2 SYGVNS. V lost 1 base and J lost 5, with 12 bases in between. This CDR3 is CASSELLGLDNEQFF. Written as DNA, the CDR3 is TGTGCCAGCAGTGAATTACTGGGACTGGACAATGAGCAGTTCTTC.

The rearrangement joins TRBV7-9 to TRBJ1-2; possibly TRBD1 for D (6 bases). Germline assignment: CDR1 SEHNR and CDR2 FQNEAQ (reference sequence). CDR3 size: 17 residues. Trimming removed 5 bases from V and 0 bases from J, with 19 bases in between. The CDR3 DNA reads as TGTGCCAGCAGCCCTTTTGGGGGGGCAAGAACTAACTATGGCTACACCTTC. This sequence encodes CASSPFGGARTNYGYTF.

The V call is TRBV13, the J call TRBJ2-7, with TRBD1 matching over 8 bases. Germline CDR1 PRHDT, CDR2 FYEKMQ (reference sequence). The CDR3 length is 15 residues. V was clipped by 7 bases and J by 6 bases; unmatched bases: 14. CDR3: CASTPQGARSGEQYF. CDR3 nucleotides: TGTGCCAGCACTCCCCAGGGGGCGCGCTCAGGCGAGCAGTACTTC. The variable domain in full, with the rest retrieved from reference TRBV13 and TRBJ2-7, is AAGVIQSPRHLIKEKRETATLKCYPIPRHDTVYWYQQGPGQDPQFLISFYEKMQSDKGSIPDRFSAQQFSDYHSELNMSSLELGDSALYFCASTPQGARSGEQYFGPGTRLTVT.

This sequence joins TRBV4-3 and TRBJ1-2, with 7 bases identical to TRBD1. Germline CDR1 reads LGHNA; CDR2 reads YSLEER. J lost 4 bases, V lost 4 bases, and 9 bases had no gene match. This CDR3 has 15 amino acids. In DNA, the CDR3 is TGCGCCAGCAGCCCTCCCCCAGGGGGAGGCTATGGCTACACCTTC. Protein product: CASSPPPGGGYGYTF.